The 9 T cell receptor beta chains reported below all come from one sample, sequenced in a study of cytomegalovirus exposure and HLA in healthy donors. Primers included in the PCR were 60 Vbeta and 13 Jbeta primers. Some clones are missing from TCRdb's copy, which holds only in-frame ones; the method was immunoSEQ multiplex PCR. The table lists 150,000 to 200,000 clones, about three quarters of them singletons. The sequencing sample was made of PBMCs. The receptors stem from a female donor in good health and CMV-seronegative.

This clone occurred a few times. The rearrangement links TRBV30 to TRBJ1-4, with 7 bases identical to TRBD1. Germline V lookup: CDR1 GTSNPN, CDR2 SVGIG (reference sequence). The CDR3 runs 13 residues. The V gene end was trimmed by 3 bases and the J gene end by 6 bases; junction bases not matched to a gene: 4. CDR3 in amino acids: CAWRGTVDEKLFF. The CDR3 nucleotides read TGTGCCTGGAGGGGGACAGTTGATGAAAAACTGTTTTTT.

CDR3 DNA sequence: TGTGCCTGGAACCCTATAGGGACAGTCGGAGGCTACACCTTC. Protein product: CAWNPIGTVGGYTF. J is TRBJ1-2 and V is TRBV30; 7 bases fit TRBD1. CDR1 and CDR2 (germline): GTSNPN, SVGIG (reference sequence). After removal of 4 bases from V and 8 bases from J, the junction contained 13 bases not matched to a gene. This CDR3 has 14 residues.

This chain joins TRBV4-1 and TRBJ1-6; D may be TRBD1 (5 bases). This CDR3 contains 18 residues. V lost 4 bases to trimming and J lost 6 bases, with 22 bases between them. Germline V gene data show CDR1 as MGHRA and CDR2 as YSYEKL. CDR3 loop: CASSPGEGDRGLNSPLHF. The CDR3 bases are TGCGCCAGCAGCCCCGGAGAGGGAGATCGGGGACTTAATTCACCCCTCCACTTT.

The chain combines TRBV7-9 with TRBJ2-3; the match to TRBD2 covers 7 bases. After removal of 1 base from V and 6 bases from J, the junction contained 7 bases not matched to a gene. The CDR3 runs to 15 residues. CDR1 is SEHNR, CDR2 FQNEAQ, per germline (reference sequence). The DNA for the CDR3 is TGTGCCAGCAGCTTAGGGTCGGGGGGTTGGGATACGCAGTATTTT. Protein sequence: CASSLGSGGWDTQYF.

This sequence joins TRBV13 and TRBJ2-1, with 7 bases lining up with TRBD1. Germline assignment: CDR1 PRHDT and CDR2 FYEKMQ (reference sequence). The V segment lost 2 bases and the J segment 9 bases; nucleotides outside the gene matches: 7. The CDR3 is 14 amino acids. The CDR3 spells CASSLWGRDSEQFF. The CDR3 DNA follows: TGTGCCAGCAGCTTATGGGGTAGGGACAGTGAGCAGTTCTTC.

The J gene is TRBJ2-1, the V gene TRBV11-3, with D tentatively TRBD2 (5 bases). The CDR3 runs 14 residues. Trimming took 1 base from V and 6 from J, leaving 10 bases between them. Germline CDR1 SGHNT, CDR2 YENEEA. This CDR3 reads CASSLALAGNEQFF. The CDR3 DNA is TGTGCCAGCAGCTTAGCCCTCGCGGGCAATGAGCAGTTCTTC.

This chain links TRBV6-6 with TRBJ2-1, with 9 positions matching TRBD2. Germline assignment: CDR1 MNHNY and CDR2 SVGAGI (reference sequence). J was trimmed by 2 bases and V by 5 bases; bases with no gene match: 4. This CDR3 spans 15 amino acids. CDR3 residues: CASSAAGGTYNEQFF. The CDR3 DNA reads TGTGCCAGCAGTGCAGCGGGAGGTACCTACAATGAGCAGTTCTTC.

The rearrangement uses TRBV18 and TRBJ2-7; D may be TRBD2 (5 bases). Trimming left V 3 bases short and J 2 bases short, with 8 bases between. The CDR3 consists of 13 residues. From germline, CDR1 is KGHSH and CDR2 LQKENI. The CDR3 DNA reads as TGTGCCAGCTCACCCGGGGAAGCCTACGAGCAGTACTTC. The encoded protein is CASSPGEAYEQYF.

The rearrangement uses TRBV4-3 and TRBJ1-5; TRBD1 matches 10 bases. Per the germline V gene, CDR1 is LGHNA and CDR2 is YSLEER. The CDR3 has 16 amino acids. The V segment lost 0 bases and the J segment 5 bases; nucleotides outside the gene matches: 4. CDR3 loop: CASSQEWGTGDQPQHF. Here the CDR3 DNA reads TGCGCCAGCAGCCAAGAGTGGGGGACAGGGGATCAGCCCCAGCATTTT.